The rows below give T cell receptor beta chains drawn from one sample of a study of blood T cells in healthy people across ages. TCRdb redid the calling of the 5' RACE reads with MiXCR, one entry per CDR3 protein. The sample yields 910,000 or so distinct CDR3 sequences, just over 50% seen once. What was sequenced was blood. The receptors here all came from a woman aged 60 to 75 in good health. CDR3s include the opening cysteine and the closing phenylalanine or tryptophan. D genes are given only for firm matches. Expanded clones get a size class; other rows say once, few or many, or leave the size out.

abundance | j_gene | d_gene | v_gene | CDR3aa | CDR3nt
- | TRBJ2-1 | - | TRBV6-1 | CASSETTTYNEQFF | TGTGCCAGCAGTGAAACCACTACTTACAATGAGCAGTTCTTC
- | TRBJ2-3 | TRBD2 | TRBV28 | CASSPSLGTSGNTDTQYF | TGTGCCAGCAGTCCATCACTCGGGACTAGCGGAAACACAGATACGCAGTATTTT
- | TRBJ2-7 | TRBD2 | TRBV4-1 | CASSFQNQREYSYEQYF | TGCGCCAGCAGCTTCCAGAACCAGCGGGAGTACTCCTACGAGCAGTACTTC
- | TRBJ2-1 | - | TRBV20-1 | CSAWTGASGLAYNEQFF | TGCAGTGCCTGGACAGGCGCAAGCGGGCTAGCCTACAATGAGCAGTTCTTC
- | TRBJ2-3 | - | TRBV5-4 | CASTRIGGTDTQYF | TGTGCCAGCACTCGTATAGGGGGCACAGATACGCAGTATTTT
- | TRBJ2-5 | TRBD2 | TRBV6-2/TRBV6-3 | CASRKRWGGREETQYF | TGTGCCAGCAGAAAAAGGTGGGGCGGGAGAGAAGAGACCCAGTACTTC
- | TRBJ1-5 | - | TRBV20-1 | CSATRGESQPQHF | TGCAGTGCTACCCGGGGGGAGTCTCAGCCCCAGCATTTT
- | TRBJ2-7 | - | TRBV29-1 | CSGRDNEQYF | TGCAGCGGCCGAGACAATGAGCAGTACTTC
once | TRBJ2-7 | TRBD2 | TRBV24-1 | CATSDPGLVVEQYF | TGTGCCACCAGTGACCCCGGACTAGTAGTTGAGCAGTACTTC
few | TRBJ2-1 | - | TRBV29-1 | CSVAPSDEQFF | TGCAGCGTTGCCCCTAGCGATGAGCAGTTCTTC
few | TRBJ2-7 | - | TRBV12-3/TRBV12-4 | CASSREHYEQYF | TGTGCCAGCAGTCGCGAACATTACGAGCAGTACTTC
few | TRBJ2-3 | - | TRBV2 | CASSEVRRDTQYF | TGTGCCAGCAGTGAAGTAAGGAGGGATACGCAGTATTTT
- | TRBJ1-6 | - | TRBV3-1 | CASSQDSVRTSSYNSPLHF | TGTGCCAGCAGCCAAGATTCGGTCAGAACTAGCTCCTATAATTCACCCCTCCACTTT
few | TRBJ1-5 | - | TRBV6-6 | CASSYSDYSNQPQHF | TGTGCCAGCAGTTACTCAGATTATAGCAATCAGCCCCAGCATTTT
- | TRBJ2-1 | - | TRBV7-3 | CASSLAKATAEQFF | TGTGCCAGCAGCTTGGCGAAGGCCACAGCTGAGCAGTTCTTC
- | TRBJ2-7 | - | TRBV30 | CAWDDYEQYF | TGTGCCTGGGACGACTACGAGCAGTACTTC
- | TRBJ2-3 | - | TRBV18 | CASSPQTGATDTQYF | TGTGCCAGCTCACCCCAGACAGGTGCCACAGATACGCAGTATTTT
- | TRBJ1-4 | - | TRBV3-1 | CASSRWGSGKEKLFF | TGTGCCAGCAGCCGTTGGGGATCCGGTAAGGAAAAACTGTTTTTT
many | TRBJ1-2 | TRBD1 | TRBV16 | CASSTDRAYGYTF | TGTGCCAGCAGCACTGACAGGGCCTATGGCTACACCTTC
- | TRBJ2-7 | - | TRBV2 | CASNYREYEQYF | TGTGCCAGCAATTATAGGGAATACGAGCAGTACTTC
- | TRBJ1-4 | TRBD1 | TRBV27 | CASWDRSNEKLFF | TGTGCCAGCTGGGACAGGTCTAATGAAAAACTGTTTTTT
many | TRBJ2-3 | - | TRBV29-1 | CSVEALGTDTQYF | TGCAGCGTTGAAGCATTGGGGACAGATACGCAGTATTTT
few | TRBJ1-4 | - | TRBV4-2 | CASSHGSSNEKLFF | TGTGCCAGCAGCCATGGCAGTAGTAATGAAAAACTGTTTTTT
- | TRBJ2-7 | TRBD2 | TRBV20-1 | CSAPPSGMGGQYEQYF | TGCAGCGCCCCCCCTAGCGGGATGGGAGGGCAATACGAGCAGTACTTC
few | TRBJ2-7 | TRBD1 | TRBV4-1 | CASSPRTGGILGEQYF | TGCGCCAGCAGCCCCCGGACAGGGGGCATATTGGGCGAGCAGTACTTC
- | TRBJ2-7 | TRBD2 | TRBV20-1 | CSARASSGRAQSIYEQYF | TGCAGTGCTAGGGCATCTAGCGGGAGGGCCCAGTCGATCTACGAGCAGTACTTC
- | TRBJ2-7 | - | TRBV28 | CASISGRTTYEQYF | TGTGCCAGCATATCGGGCAGGACAACCTACGAGCAGTACTTC
- | TRBJ1-2 | - | TRBV6-5 | CASSRAGNYGYTF | TGTGCCAGCAGCAGAGCAGGGAACTATGGCTACACCTTC
few | TRBJ2-5 | - | TRBV7-3 | CASSLTSQGGQETQYF | TGTGCCAGCAGCCTAACTTCTCAGGGTGGGCAAGAGACCCAGTACTTC
- | TRBJ1-4 | - | TRBV4-2 | CASSQETGWPNEKLFF | TGTGCCAGCAGCCAAGAAACAGGGTGGCCTAATGAAAAACTGTTTTTT
- | TRBJ2-7 | - | TRBV4-3 | CASSQRHRQAYEQYF | TGCGCCAGCAGCCAGAGGCACAGGCAGGCCTACGAGCAGTACTTC
- | TRBJ1-4 | - | TRBV4-1 | CASSQGLGYGNTNEKLFF | TGCGCCAGCAGCCAGGGGTTGGGTTACGGGAACACTAATGAAAAACTGTTTTTT
- | TRBJ2-1 | - | TRBV4-2 | CASSQVRTRVYNEQFF | TGTGCCAGCAGCCAAGTCCGAACTCGTGTCTACAATGAGCAGTTCTTC
- | TRBJ2-5 | TRBD1 | TRBV12-5 | CASGTDRGFSQTQYF | TGTGCTAGTGGAACGGACAGGGGGTTCTCGCAGACCCAGTACTTC
once | TRBJ2-1 | TRBD1 | TRBV6-5 | CASSSNRGEQFF | TGTGCCAGCAGCTCGAACAGGGGTGAGCAGTTCTTC
- | TRBJ2-5 | - | TRBV14 | CASSRGGTQETQYF | TGTGCCAGCAGCCGCGGCGGGACCCAAGAGACCCAGTACTTC
- | TRBJ1-2 | TRBD1 | TRBV27 | CASRSDRGITF | TGTGCCAGCAGGTCGGACAGGGGGATCACCTTC
- | TRBJ2-7 | TRBD1 | TRBV6-2/TRBV6-3 | CASSPWTGNYEQYF | TGTGCCAGCAGTCCTTGGACAGGAAACTACGAGCAGTACTTC
- | TRBJ1-1 | - | TRBV7-9 | CASSFETYTEAFF | TGTGCCAGCAGCTTCGAGACATACACTGAAGCTTTCTTT
- | TRBJ2-1 | TRBD2 | TRBV7-2 | CASSLPTSGNNEQFF | TGTGCCAGCAGCCTCCCGACTAGCGGGAACAATGAGCAGTTCTTC
- | TRBJ2-7 | - | TRBV10-3 | CAISELSSSYEQYF | TGTGCCATCAGTGAGTTATCCAGTTCCTACGAGCAGTACTTC
- | TRBJ2-3 | TRBD2 | TRBV5-5 | CASSRGLAGGLTDTQYF | TGTGCCAGCAGCAGAGGACTAGCGGGAGGATTAACAGATACGCAGTATTTT
- | TRBJ1-5 | - | TRBV27 | CASSLSPNRGSQPQHF | TGTGCCAGCAGTTTATCGCCAAATAGGGGCAGCCAGCCCCAGCATTTT
- | TRBJ2-7 | - | TRBV28 | CASRHPGHLREQYF | TGTGCCAGCAGACACCCGGGACACCTTCGCGAGCAGTACTTC
- | TRBJ2-7 | TRBD1 | TRBV6-1 | CASSKRLDRGPEFYEQYF | TGTGCCAGCTCCAAACGTCTGGACAGGGGGCCCGAATTCTACGAGCAGTACTTC
- | TRBJ1-2 | TRBD1 | TRBV29-1 | CSVWGEVGQGHYGYTF | TGCAGCGTTTGGGGGGAAGTCGGACAGGGGCACTATGGCTACACCTTC
few | TRBJ2-1 | - | TRBV4-3 | CASSPTSTVGVRDEQFF | TGCGCCAGCAGCCCAACCTCGACAGTAGGGGTACGAGATGAGCAGTTCTTC
- | TRBJ2-5 | - | TRBV18 | CASSPEVGTSETQYF | TGTGCCAGCTCACCAGAGGTGGGGACGAGCGAGACCCAGTACTTC
- | TRBJ1-5 | - | TRBV20-1 | CSARGTVGRNQPQHF | TGCAGTGCTAGAGGGACAGTTGGTCGGAATCAGCCCCAGCATTTT
- | TRBJ2-4 | - | TRBV28 | CASSLTVNIQYF | TGTGCCAGCAGTTTGACAGTAAACATTCAGTACTTC
few | TRBJ2-3 | - | TRBV11-2 | CASSLSGTADTQYF | TGTGCCAGCAGCTTATCCGGGACGGCAGATACGCAGTATTTT
- | TRBJ2-1 | TRBD1 | TRBV28 | CASSLPGTENGDEQFF | TGTGCCAGCAGCCTTCCAGGGACAGAGAACGGGGATGAGCAGTTCTTC